Included here is one T cell receptor (beta chain) sequence, with context. The source of the sample is a study of blood T cell repertoires in COVID-19. CDR1 and CDR2 from the germline V gene are PRHDT and FYEKMQ (reference sequence). V was trimmed by 4 bases and J by 7 bases, leaving 5 bases between them. The CDR3 covers 12 residues. The repertoire was sequenced with immunoSEQ multiplex PCR; TCRdb's copy has only in-frame clones and lacks some. The sample includes about 200,000 clones, about 93% of them seen just once. What was sequenced was peripheral blood. This receptor was obtained from a middle-aged man with acute or convalescent COVID-19. This rearrangement joins TRBV13 to TRBJ1-6; D remains unclear. DNA of the CDR3: TGTGCCAGCAGCTCCCTCAATTCACCCCTCCACTTT. This encodes CASSSLNSPLHF.